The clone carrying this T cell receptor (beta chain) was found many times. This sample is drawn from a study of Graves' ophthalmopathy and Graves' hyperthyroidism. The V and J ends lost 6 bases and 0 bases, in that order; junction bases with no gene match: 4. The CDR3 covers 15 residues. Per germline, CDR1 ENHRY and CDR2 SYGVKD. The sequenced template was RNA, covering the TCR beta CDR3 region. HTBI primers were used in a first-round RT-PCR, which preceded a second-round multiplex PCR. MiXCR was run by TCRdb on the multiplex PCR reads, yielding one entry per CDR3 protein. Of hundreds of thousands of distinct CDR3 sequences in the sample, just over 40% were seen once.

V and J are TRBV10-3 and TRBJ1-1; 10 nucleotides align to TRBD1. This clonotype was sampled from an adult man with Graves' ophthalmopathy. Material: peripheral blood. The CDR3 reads CAIRGTGAMNTEAFF. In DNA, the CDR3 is TGTGCCATCAGAGGGACAGGGGCTATGAACACTGAAGCTTTCTTT.